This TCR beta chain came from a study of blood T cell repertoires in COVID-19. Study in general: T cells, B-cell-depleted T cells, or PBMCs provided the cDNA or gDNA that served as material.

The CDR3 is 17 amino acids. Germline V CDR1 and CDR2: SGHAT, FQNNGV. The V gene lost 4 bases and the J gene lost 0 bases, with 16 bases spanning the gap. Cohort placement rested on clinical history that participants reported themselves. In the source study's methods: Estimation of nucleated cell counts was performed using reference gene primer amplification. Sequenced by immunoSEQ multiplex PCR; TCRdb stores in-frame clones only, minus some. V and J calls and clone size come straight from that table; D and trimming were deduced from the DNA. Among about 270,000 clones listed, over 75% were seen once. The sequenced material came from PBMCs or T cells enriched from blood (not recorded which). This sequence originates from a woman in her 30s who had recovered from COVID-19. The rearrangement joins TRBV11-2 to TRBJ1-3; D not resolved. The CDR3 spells CASSSRESLTSGNTIYF. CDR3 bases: TGTGCCAGCAGCTCGAGGGAGTCACTCACCTCTGGAAACACCATATATTTT.